These 10 T cell receptor beta chains came from one sample sequenced in a study of T cells in Graves' hyperthyroidism and ophthalmopathy. There were TCR beta CDR3 regions amplified from RNA transcripts. Initially, a first-round RT-PCR of the TCR CDR3 employed the HTBI primer set. Each CDR3 protein gets one entry after TCRdb re-called the multiplex PCR reads with MiXCR. The sample gives more than 300,000 distinct CDR3 sequences, roughly 18% of which show up once; 35% to 50% is in the top ten. Sequenced material: blood. These receptors were obtained from a man aged 18 to 29 with Graves' ophthalmopathy.

The chain carries TRBV24-1 and TRBJ1-5; D not resolved. The germline gives CDR1 KGHDR, CDR2 SFDVKD. The CDR3 is 14 amino acids. V lost 4 bases and J 4 bases, leaving 10 bases between the germline ends. The CDR3 region is CATSDSKVNQPQHF. The CDR3 DNA sequence: TGTGCCACCAGTGACAGCAAAGTTAATCAGCCCCAGCATTTT.

The sample holds many counts of this clonotype. The chain carries TRBV6-1 and TRBJ2-3, with 8 bases that match TRBD2. CDR3 length: 13 residues. Germline CDR1 reads MNHNS; CDR2 reads SASEGT. The V and J ends lost 11 bases and 2 bases, in that order; junction bases with no gene match: 6. The CDR3 DNA is TGTGCCGCGGGGGGCACGAACACAGATACGCAGTATTTT. Encoded protein: CAAGGTNTDTQYF.

This CDR3 reads CASSPGTGDEQYF. The DNA of the CDR3 is TGTGCCAGCTCACCAGGGACAGGAGACGAGCAGTACTTC. V is TRBV18 and J is TRBJ2-7; 8 bases agree with TRBD1. This CDR3 is built from 13 residues. V gave up 2 bases and J gave up 5 bases; unmatched junction bases: 2. CDR1 and CDR2 (germline): KGHSH, LQKENI.

Many counts were recorded for this clonotype. The chain couples TRBV12-3 or TRBV12-4 to TRBJ1-2, with D tentatively TRBD1 (5 bases). This CDR3 has 14 residues. Between the trimmed V and J ends, which lost 5 bases and 3 bases, there was a span of 13 bases. In DNA, the CDR3 is TGTGCCAGCAGTCCCGGGACCGCACACTATGGCTACACCTTC. The encoded protein is CASSPGTAHYGYTF.

This clonotype was observed at least ten times. The junction and the germline gene differ at one end; a read error may be behind it. The V and J genes are TRBV12-3 or TRBV12-4 and TRBJ1-3; D uncertain. The CDR3 runs to 14 residues. In nucleotides, the CDR3 is TGTGCCAGCAGTCTAGCTGTCTCTGGAAACACCATATATTTT. The encoded protein is CASSLAVSGNTIYF.

This clonotype occurred many times. The V call is TRBV2, the J call TRBJ2-3; 7 bases line up with TRBD2. CDR3 length: 16 amino acids. J was trimmed by 2 bases and V by 8 bases; bases with no gene match: 13. Germline-derived CDR1 and CDR2 are SNHLY and FYNNEI. The CDR3 DNA reads TGTGCCAGCGGGGGAGCGGGGACTACCCTCACAGATACGCAGTATTTT. Translated: CASGGAGTTLTDTQYF. Full variable domain (rest looked up from reference TRBV2 and TRBJ2-3): EPEVTQTPSHQVTQMGQEVILRCVPISNHLYFYWYRQILGQKVEFLVSFYNNEISEKSEIFDDQFSVERPDGSNFTLKIRSTKLEDSAMYFCASGGAGTTLTDTQYFGPGTRLTVL.

The V gene is TRBV4-1, the J gene TRBJ2-2, with TRBD2 identical over 10 bases. The trim removed 2 bases at V and 4 bases at J, leaving 7 bases unmatched. The germline CDR1 and CDR2 sequences are MGHRA and YSYEKL. The CDR3 has 17 amino acids. In DNA form, the CDR3 reads TGCGCCAGCAGCCAAAAACTAGCGGGGAGGGGCACCGGGGAGCTGTTTTTT. This sequence encodes CASSQKLAGRGTGELFF.

This clonotype was seen at least ten times. This chain links TRBV3-1 with TRBJ2-7; 11 nucleotides line up with TRBD1. Germline CDR1 and CDR2: LGHDT and YNNKEL (reference sequence). There are 14 residues in the CDR3. V was pared by 4 bases and J by 3 bases, with 2 bases of the junction left unmatched. CDR3 bases: TGTGCCAGCAGCCGAGGGACAGGGGGCTACGAGCAGTACTTC. It codes for CASSRGTGGYEQYF.

This clonotype was counted ten times or more. V usage is TRBV3-1 and J usage is TRBJ2-3; 10 bases fit TRBD2. Germline V gene data show CDR1 as LGHDT and CDR2 as YNNKEL (reference sequence). The CDR3 extends over 15 amino acids. Trimming at V came to 7 bases and at J to 4 bases, leaving 8 bases not matched to a gene. CDR3 residues: CASKGAGGPADTQYF. CDR3 DNA: TGTGCCAGCAAAGGAGCGGGGGGGCCGGCAGATACGCAGTATTTT.

V gene TRBV2 combines with J gene TRBJ1-2; 8 bases are shared with TRBD1. The CDR3 consists of 14 residues. V lost 5 bases, J lost 8 bases, and 10 bases stayed unmatched. Germline values: CDR1 SNHLY, CDR2 FYNNEI. The CDR3 spells CASSTGQGLSGYTF. Written as DNA, the CDR3 is TGTGCCAGCAGTACAGGACAGGGCCTAAGCGGCTACACCTTC.